The clone carrying this T cell receptor beta chain was observed many times. This sample is part of a study of blood T cells in healthy people across ages. The CDR3 loop spans 16 amino acids. The ends lost 5 bases at V and 7 bases at J; junction bases unmatched: 16. Per the germline V gene, CDR1 is SGHAT and CDR2 is FQNNGV. Using a J-beta primer mix together with a sample-barcoded 5' primer, a second PCR was run for about 7 to 12 cycles. A template-switch adaptor that had 12 random nucleotides put a tag on each cDNA molecule. Sequencing of every sample gave 2.5 million or more CDR3-containing paired-end reads. Each CDR3 protein gets one entry after TCRdb re-called the 5' RACE reads with MiXCR. The data show 380,000 or so distinct CDR3 sequences, 50% to 60% seen once.

Specimen: blood. V usage is TRBV11-2 and J usage is TRBJ2-5; 7 nucleotides align to TRBD1. The TCR originated in a man aged 60 to 75 in good health. DNA of the CDR3: TGTGCCAGCAGCCCGAACGCCGGGACAGCCAAGATGACCCAGTACTTC. The encoded protein is CASSPNAGTAKMTQYF.